The 20 T cell receptor beta chains listed next were all sequenced from one sample in a study of beta chain features in type 1 diabetes. Whole-study findings and limits: Within each of all four CD4+ subsets, Type 1 diabetes patients had TCRB CDR3s that were moderately but significantly shorter.

Sequencing targeted expressed TCRB transcripts, as all isolated RNA had been reverse transcribed. Measured with immunoSEQ multiplex PCR; TCRdb has only the in-frame clones, and not every one. The data show 400,000 or so clones, around 10% seen once. These TCRs' antigens remain unknown. The specimen was central memory CD4+ T cells from blood. These receptors originate from a man aged 25-45 years with type 1 diabetes.

This clone was seen a few times. The J gene is TRBJ1-2, the V gene TRBV11-2; the D gene is possibly TRBD1 (6 bases). Per germline, CDR1 SGHAT and CDR2 FQNNGV. The V end was cut by 1 base, the J end by 3 bases, with 6 bases between. The CDR3 has 13 residues. CDR3 residues: CASSLAGDYGYTF. In DNA form, the CDR3 reads TGTGCCAGCAGCTTAGCAGGGGACTATGGCTACACCTTC. Full variable domain (remainder filled in from reference TRBV11-2 and TRBJ1-2): EAGVAQSPRYKIIEKRQSVAFWCNPISGHATLYWYQQILGQGPKLLIQFQNNGVVDDSQLPKDRFSAERLKGVDSTLKIQPAKLEDSAVYLCASSLAGDYGYTFGSGTRLTVV.

CDR3 sequence: CASSSRDRQGGDTQYF. The CDR3, as DNA: TGTGCCAGCAGCTCCCGTGACAGGCAGGGTGGAGATACGCAGTATTTT. V usage is TRBV7-9 and J usage is TRBJ2-3, with D possibly matching TRBD1 (6 bases). The V end lost 4 bases, the J end lost 5 bases, and 19 bases lay between the germline ends. CDR1 and CDR2 from the germline V gene are SEHNR and FQNEAQ (reference sequence). The CDR3 loop spans 16 amino acids.

This clone was picked up a small number of times. V and J are TRBV14 and TRBJ2-2, with 13 bases aligning to TRBD2. CDR1 and CDR2 from the germline V gene are SGHDN and FVKESK. Trimming cost V 2 bases and J 4 bases; bases outside gene matches: 10. The CDR3 has 19 residues. The CDR3 protein is CASSQSPRTSGSFTGELFF. CDR3 sequence (DNA): TGTGCCAGCAGCCAATCCCCCCGGACTAGCGGGAGTTTCACCGGGGAGCTGTTTTTT.

The chain has TRBV4-2 and TRBJ2-3, with a tentative D call TRBD2 (5 bases). The V gene lost 2 bases and the J gene lost 2 bases, with 14 bases spanning the gap. The CDR3 loop spans 16 amino acids. Germline values: CDR1 LGHNA, CDR2 YNFKEQ. For the CDR3, the DNA is TGTGCCAGCAGCCAAAATGCAGCGGCAGTCACAGATACGCAGTATTTT. Its translation is CASSQNAAAVTDTQYF.

This clone showed up just a few times. This chain links TRBV6-6 with TRBJ1-2; perhaps TRBD1 as D (5 bases). Trimming removed 2 bases at V and 3 bases at J, with 16 bases between. Germline V lookup: CDR1 MNHNY, CDR2 SVGAGI (reference sequence). CDR3 size: 16 residues. Here the CDR3 reads CASSYPAPLGDYGYTF. The CDR3 coding sequence is TGTGCCAGCAGTTACCCGGCCCCGCTGGGGGACTATGGCTACACCTTC.

This chain joins TRBV11-1 and TRBJ1-1; D gene uncertain. CDR1 is SGHAT, CDR2 FQDESV, per germline (reference sequence). There are 11 residues in the CDR3. V was cut by 5 bases and J by 3 bases, with 4 bases left in between. The CDR3 is CASSVDTEAFF. The CDR3 bases are TGTGCCAGCAGCGTGGACACTGAAGCTTTCTTT.

This clone showed up just a few times. The V and J genes are TRBV10-3 and TRBJ2-2, with D possibly called TRBD1 or TRBD2 (5 bases each). With 10 bases removed from V and 7 bases from J, the gap between germline ends came to 22 bases. Per germline, CDR1 ENHRY and CDR2 SYGVKD. The CDR3 spans 15 residues. CDR3 nucleotide sequence: TGTGCCACCCGAGGGGCGGATAGGGCCCTCGGGGAGCTGTTTTTT. Residues: CATRGADRALGELFF.

This clone occurred a few times. The J gene is TRBJ2-3, the V gene TRBV7-3; D uncertain. The V gene lost 1 base and the J gene lost 0 bases, with 11 bases spanning the gap. Germline V lookup: CDR1 SGHTA, CDR2 FQGTGA. There are 16 residues in the CDR3. The CDR3 sequence is CASSLMPATSTDTQYF. The DNA of the CDR3 is TGTGCCAGCAGCTTAATGCCAGCGACCAGCACAGATACGCAGTATTTT.

This clone was counted between two and nine times. The chain combines TRBV28 with TRBJ2-2; TRBD1 agrees at 8 bases. After removal of 6 bases from V and 9 bases from J, the junction contained 6 bases not matched to a gene. Germline assignment: CDR1 MDHEN and CDR2 SYDVKM. The CDR3 runs to 13 residues. CDR3 amino acids: CASRRTGNRELFF. The CDR3 DNA sequence: TGTGCCAGCAGAAGGACAGGGAACAGGGAGCTGTTTTTT.

This chain links TRBV5-1 with TRBJ2-1; D is ambiguous. CDR3 size: 17 residues. V shed 0 bases and J shed 9 bases, with 22 bases lying between them. Germline CDR1 reads SGHRS; CDR2 reads YFSETQ. The CDR3 DNA reads TGCGCCAGCAGCTTGGAATCGGGCTACATGATACTCCGTGAGCAGTTCTTC. This encodes CASSLESGYMILREQFF.

This chain links TRBV11-1 with TRBJ1-1; D unclear. The CDR3 extends over 14 amino acids. In germline, CDR1 is SGHAT, CDR2 FQDESV (reference sequence). V lost 4 bases and J lost 2, with 11 bases in between. Here the CDR3 DNA reads TGTGCCAGCAGCTCATCAGGATACAACACTGAAGCTTTCTTT. Amino acid sequence: CASSSSGYNTEAFF.

This rearrangement joins TRBV11-2 to TRBJ1-5; D is undetermined. This CDR3 region has 13 residues. In germline, CDR1 is SGHAT, CDR2 FQNNGV. V was pared by 0 bases and J by 4 bases, with 4 bases between. The CDR3 protein is CASSLDRNQPQHF. CDR3 bases: TGTGCCAGCAGCTTAGACCGTAATCAGCCCCAGCATTTT.

This rearrangement joins TRBV10-3 to TRBJ2-1; 8 nucleotides agree with TRBD1. Germline assignment: CDR1 ENHRY and CDR2 SYGVKD. With 2 bases clipped from V and 6 bases from J, the junction kept 15 bases outside the gene matches. This CDR3 is built from 18 residues. This CDR3 is CAISEVRGRPLGGNEQFF. As DNA, the CDR3 is TGTGCCATCAGTGAGGTCAGGGGGCGCCCACTTGGGGGCAATGAGCAGTTCTTC.

The V call is TRBV4-1, the J call TRBJ2-1; D unresolved. This CDR3 region has 16 residues. Germline-derived CDR1 and CDR2 are MGHRA and YSYEKL. V lost 4 bases to trimming and J lost 4 bases, with 17 bases between them. The CDR3 loop is CASSRRGGSGYNEQFF. For the CDR3, the DNA is TGCGCCAGCAGCCGTCGAGGTGGCTCTGGATACAATGAGCAGTTCTTC.

This clone came up a few times. V usage is TRBV2 and J usage is TRBJ1-5, with D possibly being TRBD1 (6 bases). The CDR3 loop spans 14 amino acids. V gave up 9 bases and J gave up 0 bases, with 12 bases separating them. The V gene's germline CDR1 is SNHLY and CDR2 FYNNEI. In nucleotides, the CDR3 is TGTGCCAGGCTAGACAGGTATAGCAATCAGCCCCAGCATTTT. The encoded protein is CARLDRYSNQPQHF.

This clone was counted only a few times. The chain employs TRBV29-1 and TRBJ1-6; 9 nucleotides match TRBD1. With V trimmed by 5 bases and J by 6 bases, 5 bases remained unmatched. Germline CDR1 is SQVTM and CDR2 is ANQGSEA. The CDR3 has 14 amino acids. CDR3 residues: CSVKLTGGNSPLHF. The CDR3 DNA is TGCAGCGTTAAACTGACAGGGGGTAATTCACCCCTCCACTTT.

The table lists this clone with a few counts. The CDR3: CASSSGGIYEQYF. The CDR3 nucleotides are TGTGCCAGCAGCTCCGGCGGGATCTACGAGCAGTACTTC. The rearrangement joins TRBV7-8 to TRBJ2-7; D is possibly TRBD2 (6 bases). The CDR3 runs to 13 residues. Germline CDR1 and CDR2: SGHVS and FQNEAQ. V lost 4 bases and J lost 3, with 10 bases in between.

This clone has a handful of counts. The chain recombines TRBV7-2 with TRBJ2-1, with 11 bases matching TRBD2. The germline gives CDR1 SGHTA, CDR2 FQGNSA. V lost 5 bases to trimming and J lost 7 bases; unmatched junction nucleotides: 13. This CDR3 contains 17 residues. In DNA form, the CDR3 reads TGTGCCAGCAGCCAAGGTGCACTAGCGGGAGCCCGGAATGAGCAGTTCTTC. It yields the protein CASSQGALAGARNEQFF. The complete variable domain, with remaining parts taken from reference TRBV7-2 and TRBJ2-1, reads GAGVSQSPSNKVTEKGKDVELRCDPISGHTALYWYRQSLGQGLEFLIYFQGNSAPDKSGLPSDRFSAERTGGSVSTLTIQRTQQEDSAVYLCASSQGALAGARNEQFFGPGTRLTVL.

This clone was seen a few times. J is TRBJ1-2 and V is TRBV28; no reliable D call. Germline V CDR1 and CDR2: MDHEN, SYDVKM. This CDR3 has 13 amino acids. The germline V and J ends were trimmed by 8 bases and 8 bases, with 18 bases remaining between them. The CDR3 bases are TGTGCCAGCTCCCAAGGCTCAAGGCGGGGCTACACCTTC. Translating it yields CASSQGSRRGYTF.

This clone has at least ten counts. J is TRBJ2-7 and V is TRBV5-4; the D gene is possibly TRBD2 (5 bases). The CDR3 extends over 14 amino acids. V lost 4 bases, J lost 3 bases, and 14 bases lay in between. CDR1 and CDR2 (germline): SGHNT, YYREEE (reference sequence). CDR3 protein: CASSRELSGYEQYF. CDR3 DNA sequence: TGTGCCAGCAGCAGGGAATTAAGCGGCTACGAGCAGTACTTC. Based on the CDR3 plus reference TRBV5-4 and TRBJ2-7, the full variable domain is ETGVTQSPTHLIKTRGQQVTLRCSSQSGHNTVSWYQQALGQGPQFIFQYYREEENGRGNFPPRFSGLQFPNYSSELNVNALELDDSALYLCASSRELSGYEQYFGPGTRLTVT.